Each of the 19 T cell receptor beta chains below was sequenced from the same sample in a study of T cells in women clearing cervical HPV infection. Sequencing was performed with immunoSEQ multiplex PCR; in TCRdb, only in-frame clones are kept and a portion is missing. Its listing shows roughly 20,000 clones. Sequencing input: blood buffy coat. The source of these receptors is a woman between 18 and 69 years old with a cervical HPV16 infection that either progressed to CIN3+ or cleared (not recorded which).

Comment on this clone: Read data end 3 residues before the CDR3 end; the end is taken from the germline J gene. The chain carries TRBV7-9 and TRBJ1-4; D is unresolved. This CDR3 is built from 14 residues. In germline, CDR1 is SEHNR, CDR2 FQNEAQ (reference sequence). The CDR3 protein is CASSLEQYNSPLFF. The CDR3 bases that were read are TGTGCCAGCAGCTTAGAACAGTATAATTCACCA.

For this clone: One junction end does not reproduce the germline sequence, and a read error may be involved. Other DNA variants within this sample encode the same CDR3. The covered CDR3 bases are TGCAGTGCCAGAGAATGGGGGGCCGGGGGGAATTCACCC. This translates into CSAREWGAGGNSP. From start to end, the CDR3 is CSAREWGAGGNSPLHF. The rearrangement joins TRBV20-1 to TRBJ1-6; possibly TRBD1 for D (6 bases). Sequencing ends 3 residues short of the CDR3 end; the germline J gene provides the rest. CDR1 and CDR2 from the germline V gene are DFQATT and SNEGSKA (reference sequence). This CDR3 spans 16 amino acids.

For this clone: Sequencing ends 3 residues short of the CDR3 end; the germline J gene provides the rest. V gene TRBV18 combines with J gene TRBJ1-5, with TRBD1 matching 7 bases. V lost 2 bases, J lost 4 bases, and 2 bases stayed unmatched. Germline lookup yields CDR1 KGHSH and CDR2 LQKENI. The CDR3 consists of 14 residues. Incomplete CDR3 DNA: TGTGCCAGCTCACCATCGACAGGGAATCAGCCC. Its protein product is CASSPSTGNQP. The entire CDR3 is CASSPSTGNQPQHF. The full variable domain, rest sourced from reference TRBV18 and TRBJ1-5, is NAGVMQNPRHLVRRRGQEARLRCSPMKGHSHVYWYRQLPEEGLKFMVYLQKENIIDESGMPKERFSAEFPKEGPSILRIQQVVRGDSAAYFCASSPSTGNQPQHFGDGTRLSIL.

Worth noting for this clone: Sequencing ends 3 residues short of the CDR3 end; the germline J gene provides the rest. This chain uses TRBV20-1 with TRBJ1-6; D gene ambiguous. Germline loops: CDR1 DFQATT, CDR2 SNEGSKA (reference sequence). Deletions cut 1 base from V and 0 bases from J, with 7 bases between. The CDR3 is made up of 15 amino acids. The part of the CDR3 DNA that was read is TGCAGTGCTAGAGTAGAGAGCTCCTATAATTCACCC. Its protein is CSARVESSYNSP. Given in full, the CDR3 is CSARVESSYNSPLHF.

As for this clone: The read is 3 residues too short to cover the CDR3 end, so that end is filled in from the germline J gene. V is TRBV18 and J is TRBJ2-3, with D perhaps TRBD2 (5 bases). Germline V gene lookup returns CDR1 KGHSH and CDR2 LQKENI. Trimming took 4 bases from V and 6 from J, leaving 14 bases between them. There are 14 residues in the CDR3. The CDR3 bases that were read are TGTGCCAGCTCACAGACTAAACCTTCTGATACG. Translating gives CASSQTKPSDT. The CDR3 reads in full as CASSQTKPSDTQYF.

With regard to this clone: The read ends 3 residues before the CDR3 terminus; that terminus is restored from the germline J gene. The genes are TRBV20-1 and TRBJ2-6, with D tentatively TRBD1 (6 bases). Germline-derived CDR1 and CDR2 are DFQATT and SNEGSKA (reference sequence). CDR3 length: 15 residues. V was cut by 6 bases and J by 2 bases, with 14 bases left in between. The CDR3 is CSAHTGSPGANVLTF. The part of the CDR3 DNA that was read is TGCAGTGCCCATACAGGGTCCCCTGGGGCCAACGTC.

About this clone itself: The CDR3 end lies 3 residues beyond the end of the read and is filled in from the germline J gene. The chain joins TRBV2 to TRBJ2-5; 7 bases align to TRBD2. Germline CDR1 and CDR2: SNHLY and FYNNEI. V shed 2 bases and J 7 bases; nucleotides not matched to a gene: 1. This CDR3 region has 12 residues. The CDR3 DNA, read in part, is TGTGCCAGCAGTGAACGGGGGGTGACC. Its protein is CASSERGVT. The complete CDR3 reads CASSERGVTQYF.

Details on this clone: The read ends 3 residues shy of where the CDR3 ends; the end is completed using the germline J gene. The chain joins TRBV30 to TRBJ1-5; 7 positions agree with TRBD1. The CDR3 consists of 16 residues. CDR1 and CDR2 from the germline V gene are GTSNPN and SVGIG (reference sequence). V lost 2 bases, J lost 0 bases, and 7 bases stayed unmatched. CDR3 bases read: TGTGCCTGGAGTCCGGGACAGCTGTATAGCAATCAGCCC. It is translated as CAWSPGQLYSNQP. The CDR3 reads in full as CAWSPGQLYSNQPQHF.

As concerns this clone: The read ends 3 residues before the CDR3 terminus; that terminus is restored from the germline J gene. The gene calls are TRBV28 and TRBJ2-5; the D gene is possibly TRBD1 (6 bases). The CDR3 runs 14 residues. The ends were cut back, 1 base at V and 7 bases at J, with 13 bases in the middle. Germline V gene sequence: CDR1 MDHEN, CDR2 SYDVKM. The covered CDR3 bases are TGTGCCAGCAGTTTATCTTCGGAAGGGGGGACC. It specifies CASSLSSEGGT. The entire CDR3 sequence reads CASSLSSEGGTQYF.

Incomplete CDR3 DNA: TGTGCCAGCAGCCCGGACAGGGGGCTTTATGGC. This sequence encodes CASSPDRGLYG. The complete CDR3 reads CASSPDRGLYGYTF. This chain links TRBV5-5 with TRBJ1-2; TRBD1 matches at 11 bases. The read stops 3 residues short of the end of the CDR3; the missing end is completed from the germline J gene. The CDR3 contains 14 residues. The ends lost 4 bases at V and 5 bases at J; junction bases unmatched: 4. CDR1 is SGHKS and CDR2 is YYEKEE in the germline V gene (reference sequence).

The part of the CDR3 DNA that was read is TGTGCCAGCAGCCAGAGTAGCAATCAGCCC. The encoded protein is CASSQSSNQP. The full CDR3 protein reads CASSQSSNQPQHF. The V and J genes are TRBV6-4 and TRBJ1-5; no firm D call. The CDR3 end is not reached by the read, which stops 3 residues before it; the germline J gene fills it in. Trimming pared 6 bases from V and 0 bases from J, leaving 6 bases between. In germline, CDR1 is MRHNA, CDR2 SNTAGT. This CDR3 is built from 13 residues.

About this clone: Coverage ceases 3 residues before the CDR3 finishes, and the germline J gene fills in the end. The genes are TRBV7-9 and TRBJ2-6; D gene ambiguous. V lost 5 bases, J lost 12 bases, and 14 bases lay in between. Germline CDR1 reads SEHNR; CDR2 reads FQNEAQ (reference sequence). The CDR3 is 13 amino acids. The DNA read from the CDR3 is TGTGCCAGCAGCCCGCCGATGACGGGCGTC. Its translation is CASSPPMTGV. The full-length CDR3 reads as CASSPPMTGVLTF.

Comment on this clone: The CDR3 end lies 3 residues beyond the end of the read and is filled in from the germline J gene. The V and J genes are TRBV5-4 and TRBJ2-7, with 8 bases matching TRBD2. The CDR3 contains 14 residues. CDR1 and CDR2 from the germline V gene are SGHNT and YYREEE (reference sequence). V was pared by 2 bases and J by 2 bases, with 3 bases of the junction left unmatched. The sequenced CDR3 bases are TGTGCCAGCAGCTTCGGGACTAGGGCCTACGAG. Translated, it gives CASSFGTRAYE. The CDR3, in full, reads CASSFGTRAYEQYF.

On this clone: The read falls 3 residues short of the CDR3 end, and the missing part is taken from the germline J gene. This chain links TRBV7-9 with TRBJ2-2, with D possibly matching TRBD1 (5 bases). The CDR3 is made up of 15 amino acids. Germline CDR1 SEHNR, CDR2 FQNEAQ (reference sequence). Trimming left V 2 bases short and J 5 bases short, with 12 bases between. Here the CDR3 reads CASSLPPGWTGELFF. The sequenced part of the CDR3 DNA is TGTGCCAGCAGCTTACCCCCAGGGTGGACCGGGGAG.

Concerning this clone itself: The read ends 3 residues before the CDR3 terminus; that terminus is restored from the germline J gene. The chain joins TRBV7-6 to TRBJ1-2, with 9 bases fitting TRBD1. CDR1 and CDR2 from the germline V gene are SGHVS and FNYEAQ. CDR3 length: 17 amino acids. CDR3 protein: CASSLARYRGQTDTYTF. CDR3 bases read: TGTGCCAGCAGCTTAGCCCGTTACAGGGGGCAGACAGATACC. Variable domain in full (rest from reference TRBV7-6 and TRBJ1-2): GAGVSQSPRYKVTKRGQDVALRCDPISGHVSLYWYRQALGQGPEFLTYFNYEAQQDKSGLPNDRFSAERPEGSISTLTIQRTEQRDSAMYRCASSLARYRGQTDTYTFGSGTRLTVV.

By frequency, this clone is medium-sized. The CDR3 is cut off 3 residues early in the read; its end comes from the germline J gene. This sequence joins TRBV10-3 and TRBJ2-7; D perhaps matches TRBD2 (5 bases). Germline values: CDR1 ENHRY, CDR2 SYGVKD. Between the trimmed V and J ends, which lost 10 bases and 0 bases, there was a span of 13 bases. This CDR3 has 13 amino acids. The sequenced part of the CDR3 DNA is TGTGCCACATTCGGGGATAGCTCCTACGAG. Translated: CATFGDSSYE. The CDR3 in its entirety is CATFGDSSYEQYF.

As for this clone: With the read ending 3 residues before the CDR3 end, the germline J gene is used to fill in that end. The chain employs TRBV20-1 and TRBJ2-5, with D hard to call. Per germline, CDR1 DFQATT and CDR2 SNEGSKA (reference sequence). V was pared by 5 bases and J by 5 bases, with 18 bases between. The CDR3 is made up of 14 amino acids. CDR3 DNA (partial): TGCAGTGCTCAGCCCTATTCCCTCGGGGAGACC. This sequence encodes CSAQPYSLGET. The whole CDR3 sequence reads CSAQPYSLGETQYF.

As to this clone: Relative to the germline gene, one junction end is altered; a read error may explain this. Read data end 3 residues before the CDR3 end; the end is taken from the germline J gene. The V call is TRBV7-9, the J call TRBJ2-5; a possible D gene is TRBD1 (5 bases). The germline CDR1 and CDR2 sequences are SEHNR and FQNEAQ (reference sequence). This CDR3 comprises 14 residues. CDR3 loop: CTSSLLTEQETQYF. The sequenced part of the CDR3 DNA is TGTACCAGCAGCTTATTGACAGAGCAAGAGACC.

In regard to this clone: The read ends 3 residues shy of where the CDR3 ends; the end is completed using the germline J gene. V usage is TRBV14 and J usage is TRBJ1-1; a possible D gene is TRBD1 (5 bases). CDR3 length: 19 amino acids. Germline V gene lookup returns CDR1 SGHDN and CDR2 FVKESK. Trimming cost V 6 bases and J 3 bases, with 29 bases left between them. CDR3 DNA (partial): TGTGCCAGCAGTACGACGGTGCCCGGGGGTTCCTTATGGTACACTGAA. It is translated as CASSTTVPGGSLWYTE. The full CDR3 reads CASSTTVPGGSLWYTEAFF.